This T cell receptor beta chain was identified in a study of neoadjuvant anti-PD-1 for oral cavity cancer (dated by TCRdb to about 2021). For the wider study: Patients mostly received three to four biweekly doses of nivolumab at 3 mg/kg before curative-intent surgical resection. Patients without progression received a fourth nivolumab dose around day 43 and underwent definitive surgical resection on days 50-56. Responders were defined as patients with complete response, partial response or stable disease by RECIST 1.1; non-responders were defined as patients with progression. A 33% response rate was observed in the parent correlative cohort, in which approximately 11 patients were included. General conclusions and limits of the study: The TCR analyses had only a few patients in each response group, and the authors called for validation in larger cohorts. Higher pretreatment blood Treg/Th17 ratios correlated with higher pretreatment blood TCRbeta clonality and lower post-treatment tumor TCRbeta clonality. Greater tumor shrinkage was correlated with larger post-treatment sizes of preexisting intratumoral clones, suggesting that expansion of preexisting clones contributed to response.

Explained via the paper, the time point label denotes: before neoadjuvant nivolumab. None of the patients had received prior systemic or radiation treatment, and all were newly diagnosed with stage II-IVA oral cavity squamous cell carcinoma. The cohort was made up of patients with locally advanced, HPV-negative oral cavity squamous cell carcinoma. The samples were drawn from a longitudinal correlative study tied to a single-arm phase II trial testing neoadjuvant nivolumab in oral cavity squamous cell carcinoma. Subject-matched pre- and post-treatment PBMCs and tumors from three responders and three non-responders were subjected to genomic DNA-based TCRbeta sequencing. Genomic DNA was isolated from tumor tissue using the Maxwell RSC DNA from Tissue kit. Tumor libraries used mostly roughly 4.8 ug of input genomic DNA for survey sequencing, with two replicates per sample. TCRbeta libraries were prepared with the immunoSEQ hsTCRbeta kit according to the manufacturer's instructions. An Illumina NovaSeq 6000 S4 flow cell was used to sequence the final libraries, which had first been combined to 3 nM. The original pipeline was this. The immunoSEQ Analyzer handled quality control and preprocessing of the raw data. The analysis was restricted to productive rearrangements, with each unique CDR3 amino acid sequence defining a clonotype. Repertoire clonality was estimated as the Gini-Simpson index, computed with the R package tcR. Student's t test was used to compare Gini indices, and Pearson correlation was used to assess associations with tumor size change. The clones in this table, taken by TCRdb from immuneACCESS, are in-frame only. Not every clone is retained; where verified, under half of the shortfall comes from an unresolved V gene, and the cause of the rest is unknown. V and J calls and clone size are copied from that table; D and trimming were computed from the DNA. Within this sample are over 8,500 clones, with 65% to 80% of them counted one time only. The ten biggest clones cover about 7.7% of the sample.

Trimming at the junction amounts to 2 bases on V and 5 bases on J, and the germline ends lie 11 bases apart. The CDR3, from cysteine to phenylalanine, totals 14 residues. The DNA shown is the 42-base CDR3, in frame from base 1. Taken from the germline V gene, the CDR1 and CDR2 loops are SGHDT and YYEEEE. Regarding this clone: The antigen this receptor binds is unknown. The record has no base qualities; no much larger clone is one base away.

This chain joins TRBV5-6 to TRBJ2-1; TRBD2 might be the D gene, on 5 matching bases. This clonotype originated in a person aged 40 to 85 with oral cavity squamous cell carcinoma. Sequenced here: tumor tissue, sampled before nivolumab (anti-PD-1) treatment. The nucleotide sequence is TGTGCCAGCAGCTTCCCAGCGGCCCACAATGAGCAGTTCTTC. This sequence encodes CASSFPAAHNEQFF.